This entry lists 13 T cell receptor beta chains sequenced from one sample in a study of identical twins. TCRdb fed the 5' RACE reads into MiXCR, producing one record per CDR3 protein. Of 350,000 to 600,000 distinct CDR3 sequences listed, approximately 15% were seen once; the top ten hold roughly 0.56%. The sample was also linked to a second study, of yellow fever vaccine responses in identical twins.

Sequenced material: CD4+ T cells sorted from blood. The receptors shown here come from a woman under 30 in good health.

J is TRBJ2-1 and V is TRBV5-5; the D is unclear. CDR1 and CDR2 from the germline V gene are SGHKS and YYEKEE (reference sequence). The CDR3 runs to 16 residues. The V and J ends lost 1 base and 5 bases respectively, with 16 bases between them. Written as DNA, the CDR3 is TGTGCCAGCAGCTTGATACGGAAACGGTCGGACAATGAGCAGTTCTTC. Protein sequence: CASSLIRKRSDNEQFF. The complete variable domain, with remaining parts taken from reference TRBV5-5 and TRBJ2-1, reads DAGVTQSPTHLIKTRGQQVTLRCSPISGHKSVSWYQQVLGQGPQFIFQYYEKEERGRGNFPDRFSARQFPNYSSELNVNALLLGDSALYLCASSLIRKRSDNEQFFGPGTRLTVL.

This clonotype was seen more than once but under ten times. The V call is TRBV7-9, the J call TRBJ2-1, with 10 bases identical to TRBD1. Germline V gene data show CDR1 as SEHNR and CDR2 as FQNEAQ (reference sequence). V lost 5 bases, J lost 9 bases, and 10 bases stayed unmatched. The CDR3 spans 15 residues. CDR3: CASSPSLTGGTEQFF. As DNA, the CDR3 is TGTGCCAGCAGCCCCTCACTGACAGGGGGCACTGAGCAGTTCTTC.

This sequence joins TRBV7-9 and TRBJ1-4; D uncertain. Germline CDR1 reads SEHNR; CDR2 reads FQNEAQ (reference sequence). The CDR3 has 13 residues. V gave up 2 bases and J gave up 7 bases, with 8 bases separating them. The CDR3 nucleotides read TGTGCCAGCAGCTTAACACGGGGTGAAAAACTGTTTTTT. Translation: CASSLTRGEKLFF.

The V gene is TRBV20-1, the J gene TRBJ2-3; weak D call: TRBD1 (6 bases). This CDR3 region has 15 residues. Germline-derived CDR1 and CDR2 are DFQATT and SNEGSKA (reference sequence). Trimming took off 0 bases at V and 2 bases at J, with 12 bases between the two ends. CDR3: CSARETGTYTDTQYF. CDR3 DNA sequence: TGCAGTGCTAGAGAGACAGGAACCTACACAGATACGCAGTATTTT.

The sample holds a few counts of this clonotype. The J gene is TRBJ2-5, the V gene TRBV6-1, with 7 bases that match TRBD2. The germline V gene has CDR1 MNHNS and CDR2 SASEGT. The CDR3 length is 14 residues. Trimming took 5 bases from V and 5 from J; bases not matched to a gene: 8. CDR3 protein: CASSTPGTKETQYF. In DNA form, the CDR3 reads TGTGCCAGCAGTACACCCGGGACTAAGGAGACCCAGTACTTC.

This clonotype was recorded many times. The chain carries TRBV20-1 and TRBJ2-5; D ambiguous. Germline loops: CDR1 DFQATT, CDR2 SNEGSKA (reference sequence). The CDR3 extends over 12 amino acids. V was shortened by 3 bases and J by 7 bases, with 12 bases between the two germline ends. The DNA for the CDR3 is TGCAGTGCTAGCCCCTCCGTAGGGACCCAGTACTTC. It specifies CSASPSVGTQYF.

The rearrangement joins TRBV19 to TRBJ2-7, with 7 bases fitting TRBD1. V was clipped by 3 bases and J by 4 bases; unmatched bases: 6. Per the germline V gene, CDR1 is LNHDA and CDR2 is SQIVND (reference sequence). The CDR3 spans 14 residues. CDR3 DNA: TGTGCCAGTAGTATCGAGGGGGCCGGTTACGAGCAGTACTTC. This translates into CASSIEGAGYEQYF. The full variable domain, with the rest looked up from reference TRBV19 and TRBJ2-7, is DGGITQSPKYLFRKEGQNVTLSCEQNLNHDAMYWYRQDPGQGLRLIYYSQIVNDFQKGDIAEGYSVSREKKESFPLTVTSAQKNPTAFYLCASSIEGAGYEQYFGPGTRLTVT.

The chain couples TRBV29-1 to TRBJ2-5; D gene unclear. The germline gives CDR1 SQVTM, CDR2 ANQGSEA. The ends were cut back, 1 base at V and 4 bases at J, with 7 bases in the middle. The CDR3 covers 12 residues. CDR3 coding DNA: TGCAGCGTTGAAGGGCGCCTAGAGACCCAGTACTTC. Translated: CSVEGRLETQYF.

This chain links TRBV20-1 with TRBJ2-2; tentative D call: TRBD2 (6 bases). V lost 6 bases and J 6 bases, leaving 8 bases between the germline ends. Germline values: CDR1 DFQATT, CDR2 SNEGSKA (reference sequence). The CDR3 totals 11 residues. CDR3 DNA sequence: TGCAGTGCCGGGGGTCCCGGGGAGCTGTTTTTT. Translating it yields CSAGGPGELFF.

This clonotype was seen repeatedly, ten times or more. The chain links TRBV5-1 to TRBJ2-7, with a tentative D call TRBD1 (6 bases). Germline V gives CDR1 SGHRS, CDR2 YFSETQ. The V end lost 3 bases, the J end lost 3 bases, and 13 bases lay between the germline ends. The CDR3 is 14 residues long. The CDR3 nucleotides read TGCGCCAGCAGCTACCGGGACACTAACTACGAGCAGTACTTC. As protein: CASSYRDTNYEQYF. Together with reference TRBV5-1 and TRBJ2-7, the CDR3 gives the full variable domain: KAGVTQTPRYLIKTRGQQVTLSCSPISGHRSVSWYQQTPGQGLQFLFEYFSETQRNKGNFPGRFSGRQFSNSRSEMNVSTLELGDSALYLCASSYRDTNYEQYFGPGTRLTVT.

Comment on this clonotype: One junction end disagrees with the germline gene, perhaps due to a read error. The chain combines TRBV7-2 with TRBJ2-7; TRBD1 might be the D (5 bases). Germline values: CDR1 SGHTA, CDR2 FQGNSA. The CDR3 loop spans 15 amino acids. CDR3 bases: TGTGCCAGCAGCTTAGAGGACACACCATCTTACGGGCAGTACTTC. The encoded protein is CASSLEDTPSYGQYF. The full variable domain, with the rest looked up from reference TRBV7-2 and TRBJ2-7, is GAGVSQSPSNKVTEKGKDVELRCDPISGHTALYWYRQSLGQGLEFLIYFQGNSAPDKSGLPSDRFSAERTGGSVSTLTIQRTQQEDSAVYLCASSLEDTPSYGQYFGPGTRLTVT.

This clonotype came up a few times. In nucleotides, the CDR3 is TGTGCCAGCAGTGTAGGTTTTTGGGGTACCTACGAGCAGTACTTC. Amino acid sequence: CASSVGFWGTYEQYF. This chain connects TRBV28 to TRBJ2-7, with D uncertain. The V gene's germline CDR1 is MDHEN and CDR2 SYDVKM. The CDR3 loop spans 15 amino acids. With 5 bases removed from V and 2 bases from J, the gap between germline ends came to 16 bases.

The chain couples TRBV7-9 to TRBJ1-3; D not resolved. Looked up from germline, CDR1 is SEHNR and CDR2 is FQNEAQ (reference sequence). With 6 bases removed from V and 4 bases from J, the gap between germline ends came to 10 bases. This CDR3 contains 13 residues. In DNA form, the CDR3 reads TGTGCCAGCAGGCTTATCGGGGGAAACACCATATATTTT. This gives the protein CASRLIGGNTIYF.